Following are 16 T cell receptor beta chains from one sample sequenced in a study of CD8 T cells in ankylosing spondylitis. TCRdb analysed the 5' RACE reads with MiXCR anew, one entry per CDR3 protein. The profile shows 270,000 or so distinct CDR3 sequences, under 20% of them singletons. The sequenced material came from blood, either unsorted or a sorted T cell fraction (not recorded which). These receptors originate from a male donor with ankylosing spondylitis or in good health (not recorded which).

This clonotype was recorded a few times. The rearrangement links TRBV5-1 to TRBJ2-3, with D possibly matching TRBD2 (5 bases). CDR1 SGHRS and CDR2 YFSETQ come from the germline V gene. Trimming left V 0 bases short and J 11 bases short, with 13 bases between. CDR3 length: 13 amino acids. In DNA form, the CDR3 reads TGCGCCAGCAGCTTGGATCTGGAGAGGGTGCAGTATTTT. It translates to CASSLDLERVQYF.

At least ten counts were recorded for this clonotype. In DNA, the CDR3 is TGCAGCGCCATCCCGGACAGCTCCTACAATGAGCAGTTCTTC. Protein product: CSAIPDSSYNEQFF. The V and J genes are TRBV29-1 and TRBJ2-1; D is possibly TRBD1 (6 bases). The germline V gene encodes CDR1 SQVTM and CDR2 ANQGSEA. This CDR3 contains 14 residues. V lost 7 bases to trimming and J lost 0 bases, with 13 bases between them.

A word on this clonotype: Mismatch with germline at one junction end may stem from a read error. The chain joins TRBV12-3 or TRBV12-4 to TRBJ2-2; D might be TRBD1 (6 bases). The CDR3 sequence is 19 residues long. Written as DNA, the CDR3 is TGTGCCCGCAGTAGCCCCACCGGACAGACATTCGCGAACACCGGGGAGCTGTTTTTT. Its protein is CARSSPTGQTFANTGELFF.

This clonotype is a singleton in its sample. The rearrangement links TRBV4-2 to TRBJ2-2, with 8 nucleotides matching TRBD1. The CDR3 covers 16 residues. The V segment lost 3 bases and the J segment 6 bases; nucleotides outside the gene matches: 9. The germline V gene encodes CDR1 LGHNA and CDR2 YNFKEQ. CDR3 in DNA: TGTGCCAGCAGCCATACCAGGGGGCTTCAGCCCGGGGAGCTGTTTTTT. This gives the protein CASSHTRGLQPGELFF.

This clonotype was counted between two and nine times. CDR3 protein: CASSLWREGQETQYF. CDR3 in DNA: TGTGCCAGCAGCTTATGGCGGGAGGGACAAGAGACCCAGTACTTC. J is TRBJ2-5 and V is TRBV13; TRBD2 aligns across 9 bases. The CDR3 sequence is 15 residues long. From germline, CDR1 is PRHDT and CDR2 FYEKMQ (reference sequence). Germline trimming cut 2 bases from V and 2 bases from J; bases unmatched to any gene: 3.

The chain uses TRBV19 and TRBJ2-1, with D maybe TRBD1 (6 bases). V was cut by 3 bases and J by 3 bases, with 12 bases left in between. Germline CDR1 LNHDA, CDR2 SQIVND (reference sequence). This CDR3 contains 15 residues. CDR3: CASSIDGQFYNEQFF. The CDR3 DNA reads TGTGCCAGTAGTATCGATGGACAGTTCTACAATGAGCAGTTCTTC.

This chain links TRBV12-3 or TRBV12-4 with TRBJ2-5; perhaps TRBD1 as D (7 bases). The CDR3 length is 16 residues. With 5 bases removed from V and 5 bases from J, the gap between germline ends came to 21 bases. The CDR3 sequence: CASSIDSNPGGETQYF. The CDR3 coding sequence is TGTGCCAGCAGTATAGACTCAAACCCAGGGGGGGAGACCCAGTACTTC.

This clonotype was seen a handful of times. The rearrangement joins TRBV6-4 to TRBJ2-1, with 8 bases lining up with TRBD2. Germline loops: CDR1 MRHNA, CDR2 SNTAGT. With V trimmed by 6 bases and J by 13 bases, 5 bases remained unmatched. The CDR3 contains 11 residues. The CDR3 here is CASSDGGAQFF. DNA of the CDR3: TGTGCCAGCAGCGACGGGGGGGCCCAGTTCTTC.

The chain uses TRBV9 and TRBJ2-3, with 10 bases lining up with TRBD2. V was clipped by 4 bases and J by 0 bases; unmatched bases: 5. This CDR3 contains 16 residues. Germline CDR1 reads SGDLS; CDR2 reads YYNGEE. Written as DNA, the CDR3 is TGTGCCAGCAGCCCTGGGACTAGCGTGAGCACAGATACGCAGTATTTT. Protein: CASSPGTSVSTDTQYF.

This clonotype appeared a few times. The chain employs TRBV6-2 or TRBV6-3 and TRBJ2-7; a weak D match, TRBD2 (5 bases). Germline CDR1 and CDR2: MNHEY and SVGEGT. The CDR3 runs 15 residues. With 6 bases removed from V and 0 bases from J, the gap between germline ends came to 15 bases. CDR3 in amino acids: CASRPTYTSSYEQYF. The CDR3 nucleotides read TGTGCCAGCAGACCGACGTACACTAGCTCCTACGAGCAGTACTTC.

Only a few counts were recorded for this clonotype. J is TRBJ2-3 and V is TRBV5-1; 9 bases are a match to TRBD2. The CDR3 is made up of 15 amino acids. The germline CDR1 and CDR2 sequences are SGHRS and YFSETQ. V shed 4 bases, J shed 0 bases, and the junction held 3 bases outside the gene matches. DNA of the CDR3: TGCGCCAGCAGCAAAACTAGCGGGAGCACAGATACGCAGTATTTT. This gives the protein CASSKTSGSTDTQYF. The variable domain in full, completed from reference TRBV5-1 and TRBJ2-3, reads KAGVTQTPRYLIKTRGQQVTLSCSPISGHRSVSWYQQTPGQGLQFLFEYFSETQRNKGNFPGRFSGRQFSNSRSEMNVSTLELGDSALYLCASSKTSGSTDTQYFGPGTRLTVL.

This clonotype came up a few times. The V and J genes are TRBV7-9 and TRBJ2-1; a possible D gene is TRBD2 (6 bases). Between the trimmed V and J ends, which lost 5 bases and 6 bases, there was a span of 17 bases. Germline V gives CDR1 SEHNR, CDR2 FQNEAQ (reference sequence). This CDR3 contains 15 residues. The CDR3 DNA reads as TGTGCCAGCAGCCTCAGCGGGCCCTCTCTCAATGAGCAGTTCTTC. This translates into CASSLSGPSLNEQFF.

This clonotype appeared many times. The gene calls are TRBV29-1 and TRBJ2-1; 14 nucleotides align to TRBD2. After removal of 6 bases from V and 0 bases from J, the junction contained 13 bases not matched to a gene. CDR1 is SQVTM and CDR2 is ANQGSEA in the germline V gene. The CDR3 length is 19 residues. DNA for the CDR3: TGCAGCGTCGAGGGTGGAGGGACTAGCGGGGGTAGCTCCTACAATGAGCAGTTCTTC. Protein sequence: CSVEGGGTSGGSSYNEQFF.

This clonotype was found a few times. The chain couples TRBV20-1 to TRBJ2-1; D might be TRBD1 (6 bases). V was pared by 3 bases and J by 8 bases, with 11 bases between. CDR3 length equals 12 residues. Germline V lookup: CDR1 DFQATT, CDR2 SNEGSKA (reference sequence). CDR3 sequence: CSARYQGYEQFF. The CDR3, as DNA: TGCAGTGCTAGGTACCAGGGGTATGAGCAGTTCTTC.

The table lists this clonotype with many counts. The genes are TRBV12-3 or TRBV12-4 and TRBJ2-1; D may be TRBD2 (6 bases). The CDR3 runs 12 residues. Trimming took 8 bases from V and 5 from J, leaving 10 bases between them. The chain's CDR3 is CASGAGNNEQFF. In DNA, the CDR3 is TGTGCCAGCGGAGCGGGCAACAATGAGCAGTTCTTC.

This clonotype has a handful of counts. The chain recombines TRBV7-8 with TRBJ1-5; 8 positions agree with TRBD1. From germline, CDR1 is SGHVS and CDR2 FQNEAQ. With 4 bases clipped from V and 3 bases from J, the junction kept 14 bases outside the gene matches. The CDR3 is 18 amino acids. The CDR3 spells CASSSLSYGDRFNQPQHF. Written as DNA, the CDR3 is TGTGCCAGCAGCTCCTTAAGTTACGGGGACAGGTTCAATCAGCCCCAGCATTTT.